What follows is one T cell receptor beta chain and its context. Sequencing used immunoSEQ multiplex PCR; TCRdb keeps in-frame clones, though not all of them. The table records some 74,000 clones, approximately 82% of them present only once. This entry comes from a study of OX40 agonist ivuxolimab in advanced cancers. Trimming at V came to 5 bases and at J to 5 bases, leaving 8 bases not matched to a gene. The CDR3 is 14 amino acids. Germline V gene data show CDR1 as SGHNT and CDR2 as YENEEA. This specimen was CD4+ or CD8+ T cells sorted from blood, taken in a trial of the OX40 agonist ivuxolimab. The chain combines TRBV11-3 with TRBJ2-5, with TRBD1 matching 7 bases. The sequence came from an adult with an advanced solid tumor such as melanoma, head and neck, liver or kidney cancer. CDR3 sequence reads: CASSRDSMEETQYF. The CDR3 bases are TGTGCCAGCAGCCGGGACAGTATGGAGGAGACCCAGTACTTC.